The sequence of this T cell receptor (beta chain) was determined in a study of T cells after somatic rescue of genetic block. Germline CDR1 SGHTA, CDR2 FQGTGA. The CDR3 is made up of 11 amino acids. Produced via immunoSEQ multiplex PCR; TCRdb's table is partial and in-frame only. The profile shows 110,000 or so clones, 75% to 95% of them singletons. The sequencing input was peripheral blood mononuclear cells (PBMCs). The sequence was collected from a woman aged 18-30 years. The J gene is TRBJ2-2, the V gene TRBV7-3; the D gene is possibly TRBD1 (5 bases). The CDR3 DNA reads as TGTGCGTCAGGGAATACCGGGGAGCTGTTTTTT. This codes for CASGNTGELFF. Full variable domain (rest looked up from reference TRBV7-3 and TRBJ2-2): GAGVSQTPSNKVTEKGKYVELRCDPISGHTALYWYRQSLGQGPEFLIYFQGTGAADDSGLPNDRFFAVRPEGSVSTLKIQRTERGDSAVYLCASGNTGELFFGEGSRLTVL.